The clone carrying this T cell receptor beta chain was counted many times. Its matching antigen is unknown. The data originate from a study of regulatory T cells in long-lasting Graves disease. About the research overall: Recently diagnosed Graves' patients had received antithyroid drugs for under 3 months.

As to time point: newly diagnosed GD, antithyroid drugs for less than 3 months. There was RNA extracted from PBMCs, and the TCR library was made from it. Patients with Graves' disease were diagnosed by American Thyroid Association guidelines. Arm-PCR of CDR3 regions with iRepertoire HTBI primers generated TCR beta libraries. TCRdb ran MiXCR on the multiplex PCR reads and lists one entry per CDR3 protein. The data show about 370,000 distinct CDR3 sequences, 15% to 17% seen once. Findings and limits, study-wide: Gene preferences differed: TRBV28, TRBJ1-2, TRBJ2-5 in persistent cases.

Germline-derived CDR1 and CDR2 are KGHDR and SFDVKD. CDR3 length: 15 amino acids. The V gene lost 3 bases and the J gene lost 2 bases, with 12 bases spanning the gap. The genes are TRBV24-1 and TRBJ2-5; D gene unclear. The receptor's source is a female donor with Graves disease. Sample: peripheral blood mononuclear cells (PBMCs), taken at new diagnosis, from a patient treated with antithyroid drugs. The CDR3 here is CATSDPRRAQETQYF. The CDR3 DNA sequence: TGTGCCACCAGTGATCCCCGGAGAGCACAAGAGACCCAGTACTTC.